The source of this T cell receptor (beta chain) is a study of T-cell memory formation after mild COVID-19 (dated by TCRdb to 2020 to 2023). Context from the whole study: Most TCR sequence clusters were specific to one of the two donors. Two young, previously healthy adult volunteers, one female and one male, were included in the cohort. In a couple of donors, T-cell clones that expanded and contracted after mild COVID-19 were followed by sequencing TCRalpha and TCRbeta repertoires longitudinally. Paper-wide results and their limitations: Some responding clones were detected in pre-infection memory, suggesting pre-existing cross-reactive memory T cells joined the SARS-CoV-2 response. Contracting CD4+ clones appeared mostly in the CM and EM memory subsets, whereas CD8+ clones were enriched in EMRA. The study covered only a couple of mild cases, and larger cohorts including severe cases with pre-infection samples were considered necessary. The second-wave clones that peaked on day 37 were not confirmed to be SARS-CoV-2 specific. Clones contracting from day 15 to 85 had balanced CD4/CD8 phenotypes, while a second wave expanding from day 15 to 37 was biased towards CD4+.

Data came from an Illumina NovaSeq 6000. cDNA libraries for TCRalpha and TCRbeta were prepared by 5'RACE using constant-segment primers, with sample barcodes and unique molecular identifiers added. Trizol reagent was used to extract RNA from every sample. Library amplification was performed in two PCR steps, and a second sample barcode and Illumina TruSeq adapters were introduced in the second step. Libraries were sequenced on an Illumina NovaSeq with 2 x 150 bp paired-end reads. Turning to the authors' computational methods: With migec v1.2.7, reads were demultiplexed and then collapsed into UMI-guided consensus sequences. Using mixcr v2.1.11, UMI consensuses were aligned to TRA and TRB V and J templates and then assembled into clonotypes. A clonotype was counted as expanded or contracted only if both edgeR and NoisET called the change significant, with noise models trained on biological replicates. For edgeR calls, the thresholds were a false discovery rate-adjusted p below 0.01 and a log2 fold-change of 1. As an exploratory analysis of dynamics, max-normalized trajectories of the 1000 most abundant clonotypes were examined with PCA combined with hierarchical clustering. The CD4 or CD8 phenotype of responding clones was assigned using the separately sequenced CD4+ and CD8+ repertoires. TCRdb trimmed public reads at Q25 via fastp, called clones via MiXCR and kept in-frame beta chains. Rows with a matching CDR3 protein are joined into one entry that keeps the most common DNA and genes. The V and J calls shown here were made by TCRdb, not taken from the authors' results. This sample comprises 470,000 or so distinct CDR3 sequences, 18% of them detected only once. Over 9% of the sample is in the top ten clones.

PBMCs were isolated by Ficoll-Paque density gradient centrifugation. This clonotype has only a few counts. What antigen it recognizes has not been identified. The record has no base qualities; no much larger clone is one base away. The cysteine opens and the phenylalanine closes a CDR3 of 13 amino acids. Solely the CDR3 DNA is kept, with 39 bases framed from the first base. CDR1 MNHEY and CDR2 SMNVEV are derived from the germline V gene (reference sequence). V is shortened by 7 bases, J by 5 bases, and the region joining them spans 14 bases. The sample comprised PBMCs or a T cell subset sorted from them (not recorded which). The rearrangement combines TRBV27 with TRBJ2-5; the D gene is possibly TRBD1, with 6 bases matching. This TCR derives from an adult woman who had mild COVID-19 (a few samples of this study predate the infection). The sample titles of this study are shuffled in the database, so cell type and time point are left out; the donor was told from shared clones. The CDR3 region has the sequence CASKAGAGETQYF. The DNA sequence is as follows: TGTGCCAGCAAAGCAGGGGCCGGCGAGACCCAGTACTTC.